This T cell receptor (beta chain) emerged from a study of blood T cell repertoires in COVID-19. Study-level information: Both acute and convalescent COVID-19 samples were obtained from the United States, Italy and Spain.

TCRdb's copy holds only in-frame clones and misses some; the assay was immunoSEQ multiplex PCR. The sample yields fewer than 300,000 clones, 83% seen once. The count of this clone is one. The receptor's source is a woman aged 45-65 years who had recovered from COVID-19. What was sequenced was peripheral blood.

CDR3 sequence (DNA): TGTGCCACCAGTGATCGCGGGACAGGGAAAGCCGGGGAGCTGTTTTTT. Encoded protein: CATSDRGTGKAGELFF. The chain links TRBV24-1 to TRBJ2-2; 9 bases map to TRBD1. CDR3 length: 16 amino acids. The V gene's germline CDR1 is KGHDR and CDR2 SFDVKD. V shed 3 bases and J 6 bases; nucleotides not matched to a gene: 7.